A selection of T cell receptor beta chains follows, all from one sample in a study of cytomegalovirus exposure and HLA in healthy donors. Here immunoSEQ multiplex PCR was the method, and the copy in TCRdb shows in-frame clones only, minus some. The sample contains roughly 270,000 clones, roughly 90% of which appear only once. Specimen: PBMCs. The receptors were sampled from a woman aged 18-35 years in good health and CMV-seronegative. Each CDR3 is given with its conserved first and last residue. D genes are given only for firm matches. A clone size is listed for some rows: how often the clone was seen (once, few, many), or a class if it is expanded.

V	D	J	size	CDR3	DNA
TRBV28	-	TRBJ2-3	-	CASILSGLTDTQYF	TGTGCCAGCATTCTTAGCGGACTCACAGATACGCAGTATTTT
TRBV11-2	TRBD1	TRBJ2-2	-	CASSLHLTGTANTGELFF	TGTGCCAGCAGCCTACATCTAACCGGGACAGCGAACACCGGGGAGCTGTTTTTT
TRBV19	-	TRBJ2-5	-	CASSIGGQGPKETQYF	TGTGCCAGTAGTATAGGGGGGCAGGGGCCCAAGGAGACCCAGTACTTC
TRBV30	TRBD2	TRBJ2-7	-	CAWGEGLVGEQYF	TGTGCCTGGGGGGAGGGACTAGTAGGCGAGCAGTACTTC
TRBV5-6	-	TRBJ1-2	-	CASSVLRTVDYYGYTF	TGTGCCAGCAGCGTGCTGCGGACAGTGGACTACTATGGCTACACCTTC
TRBV5-6	TRBD1	TRBJ2-7	-	CASSLVGTGSYEQYF	TGTGCCAGCAGCTTGGTCGGGACAGGGTCCTACGAGCAGTACTTC
TRBV10-1	TRBD2	TRBJ2-7	-	CASSDSGMGPYEQYF	TGCGCCAGCAGTGATAGCGGGATGGGCCCCTACGAGCAGTACTTC
TRBV14	TRBD1	TRBJ1-4	-	CASSQFRGVNEKLFF	TGTGCCAGCAGCCAATTCAGGGGGGTGAATGAAAAACTGTTTTTT
TRBV6-1	TRBD2	TRBJ2-5	-	CASSGLAGGETQYF	TGTGCCAGCAGTGGACTAGCGGGAGGAGAGACCCAGTACTTC
TRBV9	TRBD2	TRBJ2-1	-	CASSGGGLGAYNEQFF	TGTGCCAGCAGCGGAGGGGGACTAGGAGCGTACAATGAGCAGTTCTTC
TRBV10-3	-	TRBJ2-5	-	CAISDREFGSRETQYF	TGTGCCATCAGTGATCGAGAGTTCGGGTCAAGAGAGACCCAGTACTTC
TRBV9	-	TRBJ2-2	-	CASSVVAGPNTGELFF	TGTGCCAGCAGCGTAGTAGCCGGTCCGAACACCGGGGAGCTGTTTTTT
TRBV2	-	TRBJ1-1	-	CASSEDFITEAFF	TGTGCCAGCAGTGAGGACTTTATCACTGAAGCTTTCTTT
TRBV5-4	TRBD1	TRBJ1-2	-	CASSLRLDRDEGYTF	TGTGCCAGCAGCTTGCGCCTCGACAGGGACGAAGGCTACACCTTC
TRBV6-4	TRBD2	TRBJ2-1	few	CASSDSGLAASYNEQFF	TGTGCCAGCAGTGACTCTGGACTAGCAGCTAGCTACAATGAGCAGTTCTTC
TRBV7-2	-	TRBJ1-5	-	CASSLAGALGQPQHF	TGTGCCAGCAGCTTAGCAGGGGCTCTGGGTCAGCCCCAGCATTTT
TRBV6-5	TRBD2	TRBJ2-1	-	CASREGLAGYNEQFF	TGTGCCAGCCGGGAGGGACTAGCGGGGTACAATGAGCAGTTCTTC
TRBV5-4	-	TRBJ2-7	few	CASSLSNEQYF	TGTGCCAGCAGCTTGTCCAACGAGCAGTACTTC
TRBV7-2	-	TRBJ2-7	-	CASSLFFSGGTSYEQYF	TGTGCCAGCAGCTTATTCTTTTCGGGCGGGACCTCCTACGAGCAGTACTTC
TRBV6-4	TRBD2	TRBJ2-7	-	CASSRLAGHEQYF	TGTGCCAGCAGTAGACTAGCGGGCCACGAGCAGTACTTC
TRBV2	TRBD2	TRBJ2-3	-	CASRWTSGIVDTQYF	TGTGCCAGCAGGTGGACTAGCGGGATTGTAGATACGCAGTATTTT
TRBV27	-	TRBJ2-7	-	CASRYDQSRGYEQYF	TGTGCCAGCAGATATGACCAGAGCCGGGGGTACGAGCAGTACTTC
TRBV30	TRBD2	TRBJ2-5	-	CAWSVGLAGQETQYF	TGTGCCTGGAGTGTGGGACTAGCGGGACAAGAGACCCAGTACTTC
TRBV18	TRBD1	TRBJ1-2	-	CASSPDRGYGYTF	TGTGCCAGCTCACCAGACAGGGGTTATGGCTACACCTTC
TRBV10-2	-	TRBJ1-2	-	CASSEEEHYGYTF	TGCGCCAGCAGTGAGGAGGAACACTATGGCTACACCTTC
TRBV28	-	TRBJ2-1	-	CASSPPTGQSNEQFF	TGTGCCAGCAGTCCCCCCACGGGACAATCCAATGAGCAGTTCTTC
TRBV7-9	-	TRBJ2-3	-	CASSSSSTDTQYF	TGTGCCAGCAGCTCTTCTAGCACAGATACGCAGTATTTT
TRBV10-3	TRBD1	TRBJ1-2	-	CAISAQGEYGYTF	TGTGCCATCAGTGCACAGGGGGAGTATGGCTACACCTTC
TRBV5-4	-	TRBJ1-1	-	CASRPRGNTEAFF	TGTGCCAGCAGGCCACGGGGGAACACTGAAGCTTTCTTT
TRBV4-1	TRBD1	TRBJ2-3	-	CASRGTGSVGRMGDTDTQYF	TGCGCCAGCAGAGGGACAGGGAGCGTGGGTCGTATGGGAGACACAGATACGCAGTATTTT
TRBV18	TRBD2	TRBJ2-3	-	CASSPPWTSGSLSTDTQYF	TGTGCCAGCTCACCACCGTGGACTAGCGGGAGTTTGAGCACAGATACGCAGTATTTT
TRBV5-6	-	TRBJ2-3	-	CASSPAGDTQYF	TGTGCCAGCAGCCCGGCGGGAGATACGCAGTATTTT
TRBV5-8	-	TRBJ1-4	-	CASSTYRVGNEKLFF	TGTGCCAGCAGCACCTACAGGGTTGGTAATGAAAAACTGTTTTTT
TRBV2	TRBD1	TRBJ1-1	-	CAGGDRAEAFF	TGTGCCGGGGGAGACAGGGCTGAAGCTTTCTTT
TRBV28	-	TRBJ1-2	-	CASSLTLGVGYGYTF	TGTGCCAGCAGTTTAACCCTAGGAGTTGGCTATGGCTACACCTTC
TRBV6-4	TRBD1	TRBJ2-1	-	CASSAGDRDYNEQFF	TGTGCCAGCAGCGCTGGGGACAGAGACTACAATGAGCAGTTCTTC
TRBV28	TRBD2	TRBJ2-1	-	CASEGGSSYNEQFF	TGTGCCAGCGAGGGCGGGAGCTCCTACAATGAGCAGTTCTTC
TRBV27	-	TRBJ1-4	-	CASSPGRRVEKLFF	TGTGCCAGCAGTCCGGGCCGGAGGGTCGAAAAACTGTTTTTT
TRBV7-3	TRBD1	TRBJ1-2	-	CASSPWTGNGYTF	TGTGCCAGCAGCCCGTGGACAGGGAATGGCTACACCTTC
TRBV18	TRBD2	TRBJ2-3	-	CASSPLGRGNPGDTQYF	TGTGCCAGCTCACCACTGGGGCGGGGGAATCCTGGAGATACGCAGTATTTT
TRBV7-9	TRBD1	TRBJ1-2	-	CASSWGQSNYGYTF	TGTGCCAGCAGCTGGGGACAGTCAAACTATGGCTACACCTTC
TRBV5-1	TRBD2	TRBJ2-1	-	CASSGGRSNEQFF	TGCGCCAGCAGCGGCGGGAGGAGCAATGAGCAGTTCTTC
TRBV28	TRBD1	TRBJ1-2	-	CASRPTGASSYGYTF	TGTGCCAGCAGACCGACAGGGGCCTCTAGCTATGGCTACACCTTC
TRBV5-6	-	TRBJ1-1	-	CASSVTDRAEAEAFF	TGTGCCAGCAGCGTCACGGACCGGGCGGAGGCTGAAGCTTTCTTT
TRBV7-6	TRBD1	TRBJ2-7	-	CASSLYDREYHEQYF	TGTGCCAGCAGCTTATACGACAGGGAGTACCACGAGCAGTACTTC
TRBV28	-	TRBJ2-7	-	CASRLGQPSGVYEQYF	TGTGCCAGCAGACTCGGACAGCCAAGTGGGGTTTACGAGCAGTACTTC
TRBV10-1	TRBD1	TRBJ1-2	-	CASSPGQGTYGYTF	TGCGCCAGCAGTCCGGGACAGGGGACCTATGGCTACACCTTC
TRBV29-1	-	TRBJ2-5	-	CSVDIAETQYF	TGCAGCGTTGACATAGCAGAGACCCAGTACTTC
TRBV5-4	-	TRBJ2-7	-	CASSLDISREQYF	TGTGCCAGCAGCTTGGATATTAGCCGCGAGCAGTACTTC
TRBV7-8	-	TRBJ1-1	-	CASSLASGPNTEAFF	TGTGCCAGCAGCTTAGCGAGCGGACCGAACACTGAAGCTTTCTTT
TRBV27	-	TRBJ2-7	-	CASSLSYDPVRGYEQYF	TGTGCCAGCAGTTTATCGTACGACCCCGTTAGGGGCTACGAGCAGTACTTC
TRBV20-1	-	TRBJ1-5	-	CSAGGPQHF	TGCAGTGCTGGGGGCCCCCAGCATTTT